What follows is one TCR beta chain and its context. As yet, its antigen is unknown. The PCR was carried out with 60 Vbeta primers and 13 Jbeta primers. Measured with immunoSEQ multiplex PCR; TCRdb has only the in-frame clones, and not every one. The sample comprises tens of thousands of clones, around 75% of which are singletons, and 45% to 60% rests with the top ten. The record originates from a study of cytomegalovirus exposure and HLA in healthy donors. The junction had 2 bases not matched to a gene; V was cut back by 1 base and J by 5 bases. The CDR3 is 15 residues long. Germline V CDR1 and CDR2: MDHEN, SYDVKM. Points from the study as a whole: The analysis excluded some indistinguishable V segments, including TRBV6-2 and TRBV6-3.

The chain is built from TRBV28 and TRBJ2-7; 13 bases fit TRBD2. This TCR came from a man aged 45 to 65 in good health and CMV-seropositive. Specimen: PBMCs. The DNA of the CDR3 is TGTGCCAGCAGTTTATTCGGGACTAGCGGGAACGAGCAGTACTTC. Its protein is CASSLFGTSGNEQYF.